Only a few counts were recorded for the clone carrying this T cell receptor beta chain. The data were obtained in a study of blood T cell repertoires in COVID-19. Study overall: The United States, Italy and Spain were the sources of the acute and convalescent COVID-19 samples.

Sequenced by immunoSEQ multiplex PCR; TCRdb stores in-frame clones only, minus some. The data contain 120,000 or so clones, about 70% of them seen just once; the ten biggest clones take up about 2.2%. This CDR3 region has 17 residues. V shed 2 bases, J shed 6 bases, and the junction held 9 bases outside the gene matches. Germline lookup yields CDR1 MDHEN and CDR2 SYDVKM. The chain uses TRBV28 and TRBJ2-1; 11 bases fit TRBD1. This TCR was sampled from a woman aged 70-85 years with acute or convalescent COVID-19. The sequenced sample was peripheral blood. CDR3 DNA: TGTGCCAGCAGTTTAGCCCTCGGACAGGGGGCGCGCAATGAGCAGTTCTTC. This codes for CASSLALGQGARNEQFF.